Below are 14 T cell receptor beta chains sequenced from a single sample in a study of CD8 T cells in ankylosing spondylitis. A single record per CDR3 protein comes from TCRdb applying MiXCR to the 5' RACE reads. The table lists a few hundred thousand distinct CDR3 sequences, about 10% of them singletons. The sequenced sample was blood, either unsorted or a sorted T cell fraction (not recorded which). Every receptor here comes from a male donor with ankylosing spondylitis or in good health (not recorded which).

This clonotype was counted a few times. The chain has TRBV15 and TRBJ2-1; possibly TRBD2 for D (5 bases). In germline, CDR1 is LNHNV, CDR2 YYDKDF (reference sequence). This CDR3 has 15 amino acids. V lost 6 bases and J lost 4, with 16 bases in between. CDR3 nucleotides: TGTGCCACCAGGGATAGCGCCCTCCTATACAATGAGCAGTTCTTC. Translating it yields CATRDSALLYNEQFF.

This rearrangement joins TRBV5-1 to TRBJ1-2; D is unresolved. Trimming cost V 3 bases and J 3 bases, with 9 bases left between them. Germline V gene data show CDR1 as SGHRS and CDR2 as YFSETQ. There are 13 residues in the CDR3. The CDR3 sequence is CASSSAEHYGYTF. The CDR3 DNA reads TGCGCCAGCAGCTCGGCAGAGCACTATGGCTACACCTTC.

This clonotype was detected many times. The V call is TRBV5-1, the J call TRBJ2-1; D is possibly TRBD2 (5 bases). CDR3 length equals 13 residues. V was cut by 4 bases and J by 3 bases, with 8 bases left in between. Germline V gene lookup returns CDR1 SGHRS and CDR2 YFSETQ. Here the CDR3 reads CASSREGYNEQFF. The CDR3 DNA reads TGCGCCAGCAGCCGCGAGGGCTACAATGAGCAGTTCTTC.

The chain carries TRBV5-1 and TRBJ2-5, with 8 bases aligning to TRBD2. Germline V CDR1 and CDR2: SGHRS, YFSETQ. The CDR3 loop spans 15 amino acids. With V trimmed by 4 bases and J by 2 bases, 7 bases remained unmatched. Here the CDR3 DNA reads TGCGCCAGCAGCGATCAACTAGCGGAACAAGAGACCCAGTACTTC. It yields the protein CASSDQLAEQETQYF.

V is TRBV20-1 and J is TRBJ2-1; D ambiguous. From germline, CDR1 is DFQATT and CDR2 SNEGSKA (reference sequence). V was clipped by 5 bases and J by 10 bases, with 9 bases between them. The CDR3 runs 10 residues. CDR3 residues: CSAAPREQFF. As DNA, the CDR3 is TGCAGTGCTGCTCCACGGGAGCAGTTCTTC.

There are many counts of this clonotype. The CDR3 region has the DNA TGCGCCAGCAGCCCAGGACTAGGTCCCTACGAGCAGTACTTC. It codes for CASSPGLGPYEQYF. The J gene is TRBJ2-7, the V gene TRBV5-1; 7 bases line up with TRBD2. Per the germline V gene, CDR1 is SGHRS and CDR2 is YFSETQ. The CDR3 is 14 amino acids. V gave up 4 bases and J gave up 2 bases; unmatched junction bases: 6.

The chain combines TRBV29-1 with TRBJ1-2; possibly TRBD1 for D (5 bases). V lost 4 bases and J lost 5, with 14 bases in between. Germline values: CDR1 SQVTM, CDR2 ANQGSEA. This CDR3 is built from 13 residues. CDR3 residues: CSVGSGTGYGYTF. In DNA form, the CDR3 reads TGCAGCGTTGGATCCGGGACGGGGTATGGCTACACCTTC.

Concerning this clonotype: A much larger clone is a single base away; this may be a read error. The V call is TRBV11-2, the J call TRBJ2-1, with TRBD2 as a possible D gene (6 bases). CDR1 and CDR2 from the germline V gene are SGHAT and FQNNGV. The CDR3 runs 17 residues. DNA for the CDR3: TGTGCCAACAGCTTAATATACGCTAGCGTGGGATACAATGAGCAGTTCTTC. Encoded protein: CANSLIYASVGYNEQFF.

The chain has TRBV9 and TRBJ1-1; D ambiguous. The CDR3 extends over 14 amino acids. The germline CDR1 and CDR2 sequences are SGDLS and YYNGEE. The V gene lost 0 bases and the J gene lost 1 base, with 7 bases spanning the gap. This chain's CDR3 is CASSVASGNTEAFF. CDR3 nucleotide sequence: TGTGCCAGCAGCGTAGCGTCGGGGAACACTGAAGCTTTCTTT.

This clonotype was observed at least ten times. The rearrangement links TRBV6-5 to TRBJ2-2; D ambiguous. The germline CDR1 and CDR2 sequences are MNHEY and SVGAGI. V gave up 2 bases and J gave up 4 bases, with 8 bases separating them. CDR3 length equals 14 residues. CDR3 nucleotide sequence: TGTGCCAGCAGTTACCTCCCCAGCACCGGGGAGCTGTTTTTT. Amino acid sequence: CASSYLPSTGELFF.

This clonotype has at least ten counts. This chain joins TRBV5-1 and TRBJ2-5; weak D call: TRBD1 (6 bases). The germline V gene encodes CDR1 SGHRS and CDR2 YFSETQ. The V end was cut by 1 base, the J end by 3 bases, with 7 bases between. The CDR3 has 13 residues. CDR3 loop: CASSLRTEETQYF. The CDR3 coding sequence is TGCGCCAGCAGCTTGCGGACAGAAGAGACCCAGTACTTC.

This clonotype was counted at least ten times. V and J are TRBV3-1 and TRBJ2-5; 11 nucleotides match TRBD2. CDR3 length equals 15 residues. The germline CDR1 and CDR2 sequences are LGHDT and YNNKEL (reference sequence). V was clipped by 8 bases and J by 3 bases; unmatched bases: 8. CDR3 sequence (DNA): TGTGCCAGCCAGGTGGGACTAGCGGACGAAGAGACCCAGTACTTC. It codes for CASQVGLADEETQYF.

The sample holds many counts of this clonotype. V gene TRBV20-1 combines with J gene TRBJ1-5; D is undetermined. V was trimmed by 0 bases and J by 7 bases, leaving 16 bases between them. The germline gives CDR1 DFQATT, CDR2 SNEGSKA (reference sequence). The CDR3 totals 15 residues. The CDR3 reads CSARDPGPTAQPQHF. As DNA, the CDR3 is TGCAGTGCTAGAGATCCCGGCCCCACGGCCCAGCCCCAGCATTTT.

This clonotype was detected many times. CDR3 loop: CASSQDGSNQPQHF. The CDR3 bases are TGTGCCAGCTCCCAAGACGGGAGCAATCAGCCCCAGCATTTT. The chain joins TRBV18 to TRBJ1-5; D uncertain. CDR1 and CDR2 from the germline V gene are KGHSH and LQKENI. The CDR3 is made up of 14 amino acids. Trimming cost V 6 bases and J 1 base, with 10 bases left between them.